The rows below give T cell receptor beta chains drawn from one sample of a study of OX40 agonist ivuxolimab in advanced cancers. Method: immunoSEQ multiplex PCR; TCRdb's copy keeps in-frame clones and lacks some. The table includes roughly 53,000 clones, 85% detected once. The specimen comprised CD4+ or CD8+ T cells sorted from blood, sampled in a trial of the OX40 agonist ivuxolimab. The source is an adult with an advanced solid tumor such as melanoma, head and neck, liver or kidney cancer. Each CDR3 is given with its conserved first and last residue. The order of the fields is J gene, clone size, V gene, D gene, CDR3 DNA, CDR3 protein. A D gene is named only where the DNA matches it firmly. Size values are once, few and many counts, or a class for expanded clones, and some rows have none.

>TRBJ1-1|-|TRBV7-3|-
TGTGCCAGCAGCTTAGGTTCAGTAAACACTGAAGCTTTCTTT
CASSLGSVNTEAFF
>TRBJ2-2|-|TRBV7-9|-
TGTGCCAGCAGCCCGGCTGTCACCGGGGAGCTGTTTTTT
CASSPAVTGELFF
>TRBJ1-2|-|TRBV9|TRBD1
TGTGCCAGCAGCGTCGACAGGGGAAGGGAGGGTGGCTACACCTTC
CASSVDRGREGGYTF
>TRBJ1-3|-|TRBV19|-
TGTGCCAGTAGTATAGAGTCGCAGGTCGGAAACACCATATATTTT
CASSIESQVGNTIYF
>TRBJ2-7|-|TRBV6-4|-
TGTGCCAGCAGTTCCGTCGGCCCTACCTACGAGCAGTACTTC
CASSSVGPTYEQYF
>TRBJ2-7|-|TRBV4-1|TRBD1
TGCGCCAGCAGCCAAGTTGAGGGTTCATGGGACAGGGAGGGCGAGCAGTACTTC
CASSQVEGSWDREGEQYF
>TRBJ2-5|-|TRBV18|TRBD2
TGTGCCAGCTCACCAGGACCGCGGGAGCAGTACTTC
CASSPGPREQYF
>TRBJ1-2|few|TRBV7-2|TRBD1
TGTGCCAGCAGTGAAAGTCCCGGGACAGGGCTCGGCTACACCTTC
CASSESPGTGLGYTF
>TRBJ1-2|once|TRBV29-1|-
TGCAGCGTTGCTACTGGGGGCATCAACTATGGCTACACCTTC
CSVATGGINYGYTF
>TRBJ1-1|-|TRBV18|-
TGTGCCAGCTCCCTCAGCGGAGTAACTGAAGCTTTCTTT
CASSLSGVTEAFF
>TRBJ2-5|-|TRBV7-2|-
TGTGCCAGCAGCATAAGGCAGGGAAAAGAGACCCAGTACTTC
CASSIRQGKETQYF
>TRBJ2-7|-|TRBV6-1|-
TGTGCCAGCAGTGGAGTCCACGAGCAGTACTTC
CASSGVHEQYF
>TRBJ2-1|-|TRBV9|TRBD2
TGTGCCAGCAGCGGACTAGCGGGGCACAGTGAGCAGTTCTTC
CASSGLAGHSEQFF
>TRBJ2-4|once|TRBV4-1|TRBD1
TGCGCCAGCAGCCTCCGACAGGGTGGATCGGCAGCCCCGGGAAACATTCAGTACTTC
CASSLRQGGSAAPGNIQYF